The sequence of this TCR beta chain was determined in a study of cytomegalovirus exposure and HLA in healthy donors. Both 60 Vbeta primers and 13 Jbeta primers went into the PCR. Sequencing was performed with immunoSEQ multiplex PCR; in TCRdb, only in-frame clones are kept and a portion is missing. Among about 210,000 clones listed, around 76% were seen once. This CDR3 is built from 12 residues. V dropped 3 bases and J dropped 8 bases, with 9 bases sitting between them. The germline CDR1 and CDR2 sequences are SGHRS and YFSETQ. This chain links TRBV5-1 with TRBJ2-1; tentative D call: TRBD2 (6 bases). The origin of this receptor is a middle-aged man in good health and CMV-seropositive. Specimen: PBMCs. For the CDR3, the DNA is TGCGCCAGCAGCTCCCGGGACTATGAGCAGTTCTTC. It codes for CASSSRDYEQFF.